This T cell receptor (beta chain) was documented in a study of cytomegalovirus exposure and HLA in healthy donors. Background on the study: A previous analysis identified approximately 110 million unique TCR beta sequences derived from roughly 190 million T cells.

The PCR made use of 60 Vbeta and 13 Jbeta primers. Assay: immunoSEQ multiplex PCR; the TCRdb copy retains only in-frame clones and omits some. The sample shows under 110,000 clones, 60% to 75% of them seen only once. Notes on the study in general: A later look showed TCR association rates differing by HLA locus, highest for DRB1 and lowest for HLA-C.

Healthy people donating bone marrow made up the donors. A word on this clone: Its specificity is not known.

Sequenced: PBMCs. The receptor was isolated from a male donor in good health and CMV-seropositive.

CDR3 DNA: TGTGCCAGCAGCATCGGCGGGGATGGCTACACCTTC. This encodes CASSIGGDGYTF. This chain uses TRBV7-8 with TRBJ1-2; D is uncertain. This CDR3 has 12 amino acids. V lost 5 bases, J lost 6 bases, and 10 bases lay in between. Germline V gene data show CDR1 as SGHVS and CDR2 as FQNEAQ.